These 23 T cell receptor beta chains originate from one sample sequenced in a study of CD8 T cells in Susac syndrome. Reverse transcription of roughly 0.45 to 1 ug RNA used random hexamers. TCRdb re-called the immunoSEQ multiplex PCR reads through MiXCR, storing one row per CDR3 protein. The sample lists about 75,000 distinct CDR3 sequences; approximately 93% were seen once. The sequencing sample was made of CD8+ T cells from PBMCs. The receptors come from a human donor with Susac syndrome.

The chain joins TRBV6-5 to TRBJ2-5, with TRBD1 as a possible D gene (5 bases). The CDR3 has 14 amino acids. Trimming cost V 0 bases and J 0 bases, with 5 bases left between them. Germline-derived CDR1 and CDR2 are MNHEY and SVGAGI. The CDR3 loop is CASSYSTDQETQYF. The DNA for the CDR3 is TGTGCCAGCAGTTACTCGACAGACCAAGAGACCCAGTACTTC.

The chain carries TRBV9 and TRBJ1-6; 10 bases align to TRBD1. This CDR3 is built from 17 residues. The junction had 11 bases not matched to a gene; V was cut back by 4 bases and J by 7 bases. Germline loops: CDR1 SGDLS, CDR2 YYNGEE. CDR3 in amino acids: CASSLARDRGLNSPLHF. The CDR3 region has the DNA TGTGCCAGCAGCTTAGCCCGGGACAGGGGATTAAATTCACCCCTCCACTTT.

This chain links TRBV12-3 or TRBV12-4 with TRBJ2-1, with 7 bases identical to TRBD1. Unmatched junction bases numbered 7, after V lost 6 bases and J lost 8 bases. The CDR3 is 13 residues long. Here the CDR3 DNA reads TGTGCCAGCAGCAAGACAGGGTTCGATGAGCAGTTCTTC. Its translation is CASSKTGFDEQFF.

CDR3 loop: CASSFRAAYEQYF. The CDR3 bases are TGTGCCAGCAGCTTCCGCGCCGCCTACGAGCAGTACTTC. The gene calls are TRBV7-6 and TRBJ2-7; D gene uncertain. The CDR3 consists of 13 residues. Germline CDR1 is SGHVS and CDR2 is FNYEAQ. The V end was cut by 3 bases, the J end by 2 bases, with 8 bases between. The variable domain in full, completed from reference TRBV7-6 and TRBJ2-7, reads GAGVSQSPRYKVTKRGQDVALRCDPISGHVSLYWYRQALGQGPEFLTYFNYEAQQDKSGLPNDRFSAERPEGSISTLTIQRTEQRDSAMYRCASSFRAAYEQYFGPGTRLTVT.

The rearrangement uses TRBV25-1 and TRBJ2-7; 7 bases fit TRBD2. With V trimmed by 4 bases and J by 1 base, 4 bases remained unmatched. Per the germline V gene, CDR1 is MGHDK and CDR2 is SYGVNS. The CDR3 is 14 residues long. The CDR3 nucleotides are TGTGCCAGCAGTGTCCCGGGAGGTTCCTACGAGCAGTACTTC. This translates into CASSVPGGSYEQYF.

The rearrangement links TRBV7-6 to TRBJ2-7, with 9 bases fitting TRBD1. After removal of 1 base from V and 3 bases from J, the junction contained 4 bases not matched to a gene. This CDR3 contains 15 residues. CDR1 and CDR2 from the germline V gene are SGHVS and FNYEAQ. The CDR3 nucleotides read TGTGCCAGCAGCTTAGTGGGACAGGGCAACTACGAGCAGTACTTC. It encodes CASSLVGQGNYEQYF. The variable domain in full, completed from reference TRBV7-6 and TRBJ2-7, reads GAGVSQSPRYKVTKRGQDVALRCDPISGHVSLYWYRQALGQGPEFLTYFNYEAQQDKSGLPNDRFSAERPEGSISTLTIQRTEQRDSAMYRCASSLVGQGNYEQYFGPGTRLTVT.

V and J are TRBV3-1 and TRBJ2-3; TRBD2 might be the D (6 bases). Trimming pared 0 bases from V and 2 bases from J, leaving 15 bases between. Germline CDR1 LGHDT, CDR2 YNNKEL (reference sequence). CDR3 length: 17 residues. CDR3 sequence reads: CASSQERRREHTDTQYF. The CDR3, as DNA: TGTGCCAGCAGCCAAGAGCGACGGAGGGAACACACAGATACGCAGTATTTT.

The CDR3 here is CSAREVAGDPYEQYF. For the CDR3, the DNA is TGCAGTGCTAGAGAAGTAGCGGGGGACCCCTACGAGCAGTACTTC. The rearrangement joins TRBV20-1 to TRBJ2-7, with 9 bases fitting TRBD2. Germline loops: CDR1 DFQATT, CDR2 SNEGSKA (reference sequence). V shed 0 bases and J 2 bases; nucleotides not matched to a gene: 5. This CDR3 is built from 15 residues.

The rearrangement links TRBV12-3 or TRBV12-4 to TRBJ2-1; D possibly corresponds to TRBD2 (6 bases). Trimming left V 1 base short and J 4 bases short, with 8 bases between. This CDR3 is built from 14 residues. The CDR3: CASSLVRGYNEQFF. As DNA, the CDR3 is TGTGCCAGCAGTTTAGTGCGGGGATACAATGAGCAGTTCTTC.

This clonotype is a singleton in its sample. The chain carries TRBV12-3 or TRBV12-4 and TRBJ2-3; TRBD2 might be the D (5 bases). The CDR3 consists of 12 residues. V lost 5 bases to trimming and J lost 4 bases, with 7 bases between them. CDR3 amino acids: CASSPEADTQYF. The CDR3 nucleotides read TGTGCCAGCAGTCCGGAGGCAGATACGCAGTATTTT.

J is TRBJ2-7 and V is TRBV27; 15 bases fit TRBD2. The ends lost 6 bases at V and 4 bases at J; junction bases unmatched: 10. CDR3 size: 17 residues. Germline-derived CDR1 and CDR2 are MNHEY and SMNVEV (reference sequence). As DNA, the CDR3 is TGTGCCAGCAGCCACCCACCGGGACTAGCGGGGGGTTACGAGCAGTACTTC. It encodes CASSHPPGLAGGYEQYF.

The gene calls are TRBV7-9 and TRBJ2-1; D is undetermined. The V gene's germline CDR1 is SEHNR and CDR2 FQNEAQ (reference sequence). The CDR3 length is 13 residues. V lost 5 bases and J 14 bases, leaving 19 bases between the germline ends. CDR3 protein: CASSPLESRTEFF. CDR3 DNA: TGTGCCAGCAGCCCACTTGAGTCCAGGACCGAGTTCTTC.

J is TRBJ1-1 and V is TRBV19, with D possibly matching TRBD1 (6 bases). The CDR3 is 12 amino acids. Germline V CDR1 and CDR2: LNHDA, SQIVND (reference sequence). Trimming pared 8 bases from V and 6 bases from J, leaving 13 bases between. The CDR3 sequence: CASQQGRAEAFF. CDR3 coding DNA: TGTGCCAGTCAACAGGGTAGAGCTGAAGCTTTCTTT.

The rearrangement joins TRBV9 to TRBJ2-4; D may be TRBD2 (5 bases). Germline V CDR1 and CDR2: SGDLS, YYNGEE. The CDR3 totals 15 residues. The germline V and J ends were trimmed by 0 bases and 1 base, with 8 bases remaining between them. The CDR3 nucleotides read TGTGCCAGCAGCGTAGGCTCGGGGGCCAAAAACATTCAGTACTTC. Translating gives CASSVGSGAKNIQYF.

The rearrangement uses TRBV13 and TRBJ2-5, with D possibly TRBD2 on 6 matching bases. There are 15 residues in the CDR3. Germline CDR1 reads PRHDT; CDR2 reads FYEKMQ (reference sequence). Trimming took 0 bases from V and 5 from J, leaving 13 bases between them. The CDR3 DNA reads TGTGCCAGCAGCTTAGGCGGGGGTGTACAGGAGACCCAGTACTTC. Encoded protein: CASSLGGGVQETQYF.

V and J are TRBV6-6 and TRBJ2-3; TRBD2 is a possible D gene (6 bases). The V gene's germline CDR1 is MNHNY and CDR2 SVGAGI (reference sequence). CDR3 length: 15 residues. The V end lost 0 bases, the J end lost 2 bases, and 9 bases lay between the germline ends. DNA for the CDR3: TGTGCCAGCAGTTACTCCACTAGCCTCACAGATACGCAGTATTTT. Translation gives CASSYSTSLTDTQYF.

The chain combines TRBV9 with TRBJ2-2; D is unresolved. CDR1 SGDLS and CDR2 YYNGEE come from the germline V gene. This CDR3 comprises 13 residues. The V end lost 0 bases, the J end lost 6 bases, and 6 bases lay between the germline ends. CDR3 sequence (DNA): TGTGCCAGCAGCGTAGGTGTCTCCGGGGAGCTGTTTTTT. Protein sequence: CASSVGVSGELFF.

CDR3 in DNA: TGTGCCAGCAAAAGTGGTGGAGAGACCCAGTACTTC. It is translated as CASKSGGETQYF. The chain has TRBV5-6 and TRBJ2-5; D not resolved. CDR1 SGHDT and CDR2 YYEEEE come from the germline V gene. The V gene lost 6 bases and the J gene lost 4 bases, with 10 bases spanning the gap. This CDR3 contains 12 residues.

This chain connects TRBV6-5 to TRBJ2-2, with D unclear. CDR3 size: 19 residues. The ends were cut back, 4 bases at V and 3 bases at J, with 24 bases in the middle. Germline V gives CDR1 MNHEY, CDR2 SVGAGI. CDR3 sequence: CASSSRIGGRPRDTGELFF. The CDR3, as DNA: TGTGCCAGCAGTTCAAGGATTGGCGGCAGACCCCGTGACACCGGGGAGCTGTTTTTT.

The chain couples TRBV3-1 to TRBJ2-5; 7 bases are a match to TRBD2. J lost 5 bases, V lost 7 bases, and 13 bases had no gene match. This CDR3 region has 15 residues. Germline CDR1 and CDR2: LGHDT and YNNKEL (reference sequence). CDR3 amino acids: CASIKGSGMLETQYF. The CDR3 DNA reads as TGTGCCAGCATCAAAGGGAGCGGGATGCTGGAGACCCAGTACTTC.

The chain couples TRBV28 to TRBJ1-2; D is ambiguous. The CDR3 is 12 amino acids. Per the germline V gene, CDR1 is MDHEN and CDR2 is SYDVKM. Trimming removed 2 bases at V and 6 bases at J, with 7 bases between. CDR3 residues: CASSLKVDGYTF. The CDR3 DNA follows: TGTGCCAGCAGTTTAAAGGTTGATGGCTACACCTTC.

The V and J genes are TRBV5-4 and TRBJ1-5, with D unclear. Trimming shortened V by 0 bases and J by 5 bases, and 9 bases separated the two germline ends. Germline CDR1 and CDR2: SGHNT and YYREEE (reference sequence). The CDR3 length is 14 residues. CDR3 DNA sequence: TGTGCCAGCAGCTTGGGTCCACAGCATCAGCCCCAGCATTTT. This sequence encodes CASSLGPQHQPQHF.

The V call is TRBV14, the J call TRBJ1-1; TRBD1 matches at 10 bases. This CDR3 is built from 11 residues. Germline values: CDR1 SGHDN, CDR2 FVKESK. The junction had 2 bases not matched to a gene; V was cut back by 5 bases and J by 11 bases. The CDR3 here is CASSADRGAFF. The DNA of the CDR3 is TGTGCCAGCAGCGCGGACAGGGGGGCTTTCTTT. Full variable domain (outside the CDR3, taken from reference TRBV14 and TRBJ1-1): EAGVTQFPSHSVIEKGQTVTLRCDPISGHDNLYWYRRVMGKEIKFLLHFVKESKQDESGMPNNRFLAERTGGTYSTLKVQPAELEDSGVYFCASSADRGAFFGQGTRLTVV.